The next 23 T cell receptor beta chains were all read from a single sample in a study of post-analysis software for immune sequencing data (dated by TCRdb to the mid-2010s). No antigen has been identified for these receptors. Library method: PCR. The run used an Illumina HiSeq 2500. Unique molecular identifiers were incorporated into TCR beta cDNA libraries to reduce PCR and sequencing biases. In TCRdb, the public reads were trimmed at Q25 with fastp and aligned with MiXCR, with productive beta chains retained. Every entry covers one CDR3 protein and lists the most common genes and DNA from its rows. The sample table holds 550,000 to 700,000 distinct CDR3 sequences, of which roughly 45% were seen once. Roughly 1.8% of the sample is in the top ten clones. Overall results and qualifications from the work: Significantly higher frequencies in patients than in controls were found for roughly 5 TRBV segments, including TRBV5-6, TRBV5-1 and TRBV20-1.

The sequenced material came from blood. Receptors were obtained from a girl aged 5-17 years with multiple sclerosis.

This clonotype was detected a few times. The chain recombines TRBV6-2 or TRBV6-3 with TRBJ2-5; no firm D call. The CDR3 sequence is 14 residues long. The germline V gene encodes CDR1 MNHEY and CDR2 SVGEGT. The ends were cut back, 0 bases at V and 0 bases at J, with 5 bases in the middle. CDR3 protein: CASSYSGNQETQYF. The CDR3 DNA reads TGTGCCAGCAGTTACTCAGGGAACCAAGAGACCCAGTACTTC.

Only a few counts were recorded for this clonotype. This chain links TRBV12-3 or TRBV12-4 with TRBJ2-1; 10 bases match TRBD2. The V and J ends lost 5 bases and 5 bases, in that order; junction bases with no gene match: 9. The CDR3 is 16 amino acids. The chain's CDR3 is CASSTPAGGPHNEQFF. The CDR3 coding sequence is TGTGCCAGCAGTACCCCAGCGGGAGGGCCTCACAATGAGCAGTTCTTC.

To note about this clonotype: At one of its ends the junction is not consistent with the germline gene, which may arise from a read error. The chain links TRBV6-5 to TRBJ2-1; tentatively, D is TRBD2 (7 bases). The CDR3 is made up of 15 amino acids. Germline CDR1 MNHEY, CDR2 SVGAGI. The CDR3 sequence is CASSHSRGARNEQFF. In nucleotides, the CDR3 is TGTGCCAGCAGTCACTCCCGGGGGGCGAGGAATGAGCAGTTCTTC.

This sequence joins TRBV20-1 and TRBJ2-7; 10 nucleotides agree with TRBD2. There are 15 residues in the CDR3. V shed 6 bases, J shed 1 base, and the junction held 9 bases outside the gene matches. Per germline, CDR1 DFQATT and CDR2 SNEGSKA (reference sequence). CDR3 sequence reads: CSAAFSGGSSYEQYF. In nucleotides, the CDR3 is TGCAGTGCGGCTTTTAGCGGGGGGTCTTCCTACGAGCAGTACTTC.

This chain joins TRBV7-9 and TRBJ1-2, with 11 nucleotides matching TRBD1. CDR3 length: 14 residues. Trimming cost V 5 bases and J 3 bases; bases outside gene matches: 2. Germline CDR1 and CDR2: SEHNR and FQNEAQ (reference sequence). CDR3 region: CASSRTGGYYGYTF. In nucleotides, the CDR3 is TGTGCCAGCAGCAGGACAGGGGGCTACTATGGCTACACCTTC.

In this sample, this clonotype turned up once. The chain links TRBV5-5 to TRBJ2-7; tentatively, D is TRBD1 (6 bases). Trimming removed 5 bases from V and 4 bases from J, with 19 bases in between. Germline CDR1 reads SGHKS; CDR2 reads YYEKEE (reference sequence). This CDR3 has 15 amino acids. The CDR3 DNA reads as TGTGCCAGCAGTCGACCGGGGACAACCTCTTACGAGCAGTACTTC. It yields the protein CASSRPGTTSYEQYF. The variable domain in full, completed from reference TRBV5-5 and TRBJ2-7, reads DAGVTQSPTHLIKTRGQQVTLRCSPISGHKSVSWYQQVLGQGPQFIFQYYEKEERGRGNFPDRFSARQFPNYSSELNVNALLLGDSALYLCASSRPGTTSYEQYFGPGTRLTVT.

The CDR3 DNA follows: TGCAGTGCTAGAGATTGGGGACAGGGTGACGAGCAGTACTTC. It yields the protein CSARDWGQGDEQYF. The chain uses TRBV20-1 and TRBJ2-7; 9 bases fit TRBD1. V trimming: 0 bases; J trimming: 5 bases; junction bases outside the gene matches: 5. This CDR3 spans 14 amino acids. CDR1 is DFQATT, CDR2 SNEGSKA, per germline (reference sequence).

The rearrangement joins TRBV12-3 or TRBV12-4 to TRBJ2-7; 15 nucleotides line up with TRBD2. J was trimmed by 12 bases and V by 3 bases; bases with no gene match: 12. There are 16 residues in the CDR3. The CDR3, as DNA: TGTGCCAGCAGTTTCTGGACTAGCGGGGGGGCAGAGACCCGGTACTTC. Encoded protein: CASSFWTSGGAETRYF.

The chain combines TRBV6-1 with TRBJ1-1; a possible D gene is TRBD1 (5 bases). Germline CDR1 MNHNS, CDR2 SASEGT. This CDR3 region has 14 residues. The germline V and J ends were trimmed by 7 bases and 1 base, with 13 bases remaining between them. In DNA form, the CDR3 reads TGTGCCAGCAATGTTGCAGGGAGGAACACTGAAGCTTTCTTT. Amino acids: CASNVAGRNTEAFF.

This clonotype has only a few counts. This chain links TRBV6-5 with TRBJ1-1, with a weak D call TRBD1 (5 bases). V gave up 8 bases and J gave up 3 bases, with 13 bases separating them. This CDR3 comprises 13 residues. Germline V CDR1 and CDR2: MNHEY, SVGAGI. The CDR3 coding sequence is TGTGCCAGCTATGTTTCGGGGGACACTGAAGCTTTCTTT. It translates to CASYVSGDTEAFF.

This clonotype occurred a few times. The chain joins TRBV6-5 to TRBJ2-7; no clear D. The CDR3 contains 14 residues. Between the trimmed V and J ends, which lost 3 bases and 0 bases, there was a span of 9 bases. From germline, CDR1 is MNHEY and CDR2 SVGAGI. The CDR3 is CASSYKLISYEQYF. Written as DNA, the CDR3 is TGTGCCAGCAGTTATAAACTTATCTCCTACGAGCAGTACTTC.

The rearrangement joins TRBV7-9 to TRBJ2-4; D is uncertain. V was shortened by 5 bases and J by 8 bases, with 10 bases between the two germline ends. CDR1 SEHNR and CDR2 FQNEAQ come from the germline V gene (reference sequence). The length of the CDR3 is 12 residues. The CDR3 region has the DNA TGTGCCAGCAGCGCAAACATGGACATTCAGTACTTC. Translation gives CASSANMDIQYF. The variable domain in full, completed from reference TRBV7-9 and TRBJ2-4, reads DTGVSQNPRHKITKRGQNVTFRCDPISEHNRLYWYRQTLGQGPEFLTYFQNEAQLEKSRLLSDRFSAERPKGSFSTLEIQRTEQGDSAMYLCASSANMDIQYFGAGTRLSVL.

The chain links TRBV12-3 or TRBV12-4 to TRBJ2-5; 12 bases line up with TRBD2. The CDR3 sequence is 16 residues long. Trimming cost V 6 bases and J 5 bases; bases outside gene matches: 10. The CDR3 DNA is TGTGCCAGCAGCCACAAGACTAGCGGGAGAAGGGAGACCCAGTACTTC. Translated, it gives CASSHKTSGRRETQYF.

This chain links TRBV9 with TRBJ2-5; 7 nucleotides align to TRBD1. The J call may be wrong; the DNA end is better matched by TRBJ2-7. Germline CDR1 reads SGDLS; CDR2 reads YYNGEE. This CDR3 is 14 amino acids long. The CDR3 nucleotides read TGTGCCAGCAGCGTAGCTGTAGGGGGCGGCGAGCAGTACTTC. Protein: CASSVAVGGGEQYF.

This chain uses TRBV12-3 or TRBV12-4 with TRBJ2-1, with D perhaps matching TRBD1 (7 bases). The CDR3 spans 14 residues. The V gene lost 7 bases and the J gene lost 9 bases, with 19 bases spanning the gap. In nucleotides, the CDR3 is TGTGCCAGCAATTCAGGGGGAGGCGAGATTGAGCAGTTCTTC. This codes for CASNSGGGEIEQFF.

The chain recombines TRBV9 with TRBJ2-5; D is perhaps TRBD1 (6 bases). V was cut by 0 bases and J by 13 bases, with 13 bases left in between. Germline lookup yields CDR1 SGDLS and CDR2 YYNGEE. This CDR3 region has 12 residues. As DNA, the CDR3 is TGTGCCAGCAGCGTAGTAGGGGGTGCGCGGTACTTC. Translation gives CASSVVGGARYF.

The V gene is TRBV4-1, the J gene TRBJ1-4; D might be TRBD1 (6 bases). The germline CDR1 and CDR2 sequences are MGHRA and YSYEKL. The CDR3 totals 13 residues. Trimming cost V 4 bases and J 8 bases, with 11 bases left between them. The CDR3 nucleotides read TGCGCCAGCAGCCCAGGGGAAGGCGAAAAACTGTTTTTT. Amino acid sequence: CASSPGEGEKLFF.

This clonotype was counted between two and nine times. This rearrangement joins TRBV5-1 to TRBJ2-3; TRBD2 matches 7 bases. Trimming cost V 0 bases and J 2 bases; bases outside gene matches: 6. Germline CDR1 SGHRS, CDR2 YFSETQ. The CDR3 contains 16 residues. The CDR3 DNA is TGCGCCAGCAGCTTGGCGGTCGGGGGGACCACAGATACGCAGTATTTT. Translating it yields CASSLAVGGTTDTQYF.

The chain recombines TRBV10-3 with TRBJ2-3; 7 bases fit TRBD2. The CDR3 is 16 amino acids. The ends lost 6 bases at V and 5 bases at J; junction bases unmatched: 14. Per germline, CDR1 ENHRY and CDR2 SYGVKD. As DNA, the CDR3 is TGTGCCATCAGAATCCTAGCGGACGGGGGTGAAGATACGCAGTATTTT. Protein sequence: CAIRILADGGEDTQYF.

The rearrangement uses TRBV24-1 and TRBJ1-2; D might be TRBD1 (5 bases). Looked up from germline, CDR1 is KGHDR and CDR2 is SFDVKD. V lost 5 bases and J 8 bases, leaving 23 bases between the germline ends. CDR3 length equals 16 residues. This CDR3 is CATSGGFRDQLWGYTF. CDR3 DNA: TGTGCCACCAGTGGTGGTTTCCGGGACCAGTTGTGGGGCTACACCTTC.

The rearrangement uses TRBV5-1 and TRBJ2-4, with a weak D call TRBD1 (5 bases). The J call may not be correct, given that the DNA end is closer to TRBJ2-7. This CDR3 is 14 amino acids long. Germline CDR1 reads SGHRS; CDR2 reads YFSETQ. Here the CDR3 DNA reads TGCGCCAGCAGCTCTCGACAGAGAACCTACGAGCAGTACTTC. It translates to CASSSRQRTYEQYF.

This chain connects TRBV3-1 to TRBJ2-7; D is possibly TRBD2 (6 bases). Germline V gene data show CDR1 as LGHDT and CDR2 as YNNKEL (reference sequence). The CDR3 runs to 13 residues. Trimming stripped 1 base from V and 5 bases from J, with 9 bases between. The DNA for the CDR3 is TGTGCCAGCAGCCAAGGGGCTAGCGACGAGCAGTACTTC. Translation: CASSQGASDEQYF.

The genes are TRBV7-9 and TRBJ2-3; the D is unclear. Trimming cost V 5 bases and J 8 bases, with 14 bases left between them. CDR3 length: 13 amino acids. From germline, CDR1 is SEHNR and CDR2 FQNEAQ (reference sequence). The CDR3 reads CASSAESLGTQYF. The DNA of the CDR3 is TGTGCCAGCAGCGCTGAGTCGCTCGGTACGCAGTATTTT.